The entry below gives a single T cell receptor (beta chain) sequence along with its context. The antigen is unknown. The data were taken from a study of Ad26.COV2.S vaccination and SARS-CoV-2 variants. Study-level information: Intramuscular Ad26.COV2.S doses were given once or twice, 56 days apart. Study-wide results and limits: Analytic work on TCR breadth and depth might have understated the full extent of total T cell responses.

Specified treatment: roughly 20 received Ad26.COV2.S at low or high dose, single or two shots; about 5 received placebo; per-sample allocation not given. Material that was analyzed had been drawn on day 63 after the first vaccine or placebo injection. Aged 18-55 years, donor was enrolled in Boston in the early 2020s. The repertoire was sequenced with immunoSEQ multiplex PCR; TCRdb's copy has only in-frame clones and lacks some. Found here are around 320,000 clones, around 85% of them singletons; the top ten hold 2.1%. The TCR was taken from a person aged 18-65 years who received the Ad26.COV2.S COVID-19 vaccine or a placebo. Sample: peripheral blood, taken in a trial of Ad26.COV2.S vaccine versus placebo.

In DNA, the CDR3 is TGTGCCAGCAGTTCGGACGGATCCTATGGCTACACCTTC. Translating it yields CASSSDGSYGYTF. V gene TRBV12-3 or TRBV12-4 combines with J gene TRBJ1-2, with D hard to call. CDR3 length: 13 residues. With 4 bases removed from V and 4 bases from J, the gap between germline ends came to 10 bases.